A selection of T cell receptor beta chains follows, all from one sample in a study of metastatic and nonmetastatic thyroid tumors. Using MiXCR, TCRdb reanalyzed the PCR reads. The sample comprises 3,000 to 3,500 clones, less than 45% of which are singletons, and roughly 32% rests with the top ten. What was sequenced was adjacent normal tissue. These receptors were obtained from a male donor with papillary thyroid cancer or a benign thyroid nodule (not recorded which). Some clones in this sample may be carry-over from other donors' samples. Each CDR3 is given with its conserved first and last residue. The D gene is left open where the match is weak. Not every row has a clone size; where given, it reads once, few, many or a size class.

>-|TRBD2|TRBJ2-1|TRBV20-1
TGCAGTGCTAAAGGGACTAGCGGGACGAATGAGCAGTTCTTC
CSAKGTSGTNEQFF
>-|TRBD1|TRBJ1-4|TRBV12-3/TRBV12-4
TGTGCCAGCAGTGGGACAGGGCAGGGGGAAAAACTGTTTTTT
CASSGTGQGEKLFF
>few|TRBD1|TRBJ2-7|TRBV7-2
TGTGCCAGCAGCTTAGAAGGGACAGAGGGCTACGAGCAGTACTTC
CASSLEGTEGYEQYF
>-|-|TRBJ2-7|TRBV20-1
TGCAGTGCTAGGGGTGTCTCCTACGAGCAGTACTTC
CSARGVSYEQYF
>few|-|TRBJ2-7|TRBV6-6
TGTGCCAGCAGTTACTCTGGGCAGATGCTCTACGAGCAGTACTTC
CASSYSGQMLYEQYF
>-|-|TRBJ2-1|TRBV19
TGTGCCAGTAGTATAATCACAGGTGACAATGAGCAGTTCTTC
CASSIITGDNEQFF
>-|TRBD2|TRBJ2-7|TRBV20-1
TGTAGTGCTAGAACGGCTAGCGGGAGGGGGGAGCAGTACTTC
CSARTASGRGEQYF
>-|-|TRBJ2-1|TRBV27
TGTGCCAGCAGTTTACGCACCTCCTACAATGAGCAGTTCTTC
CASSLRTSYNEQFF
>large|-|TRBJ2-3|TRBV5-1
TGCGCCAGCAGCTCGGCACTTAGCGGTTATAGCACAGATACGCAGTATTTT
CASSSALSGYSTDTQYF
>few|-|TRBJ2-1|TRBV15
TGTGCCACCAGCAGGGTCTCTGGAGGGAATGAGCAGTTCTTC
CATSRVSGGNEQFF
>-|TRBD2|TRBJ2-2|TRBV13
TGTGCCAGCAGCCTTGCGGGACTAGCGGGAGTTGGGGCGAGTACCGGGGAGCTGTTTTTT
CASSLAGLAGVGASTGELFF
>-|TRBD2|TRBJ2-7|TRBV6-1
TGTGCCAGCAGTCCCTGGACTAGCGGGCCCTCCTACGAGCAGTACTTC
CASSPWTSGPSYEQYF
>few|TRBD1|TRBJ1-1|TRBV12-3/TRBV12-4
TGTGCCAGCAGTTTTATCCAGGGGGAGAACACTGAAGCTTTCTTT
CASSFIQGENTEAFF
>-|-|TRBJ2-6|TRBV15
TGTGCCACCAGCAGGGTCACTGGGGGGGGGGCCAACGTCCTGACTTTC
CATSRVTGGGANVLTF
>few|-|TRBJ2-7|TRBV6-5
TGTGCCAGCAGTTCGGGCAGTTCAAGCTACGAGCAGTACTTC
CASSSGSSSYEQYF
>medium-sized|-|TRBJ2-4|TRBV9
TGTGCCAGCAGCGCCAGAATGGGGGGAGAGGAAAACATTCAGTACTTC
CASSARMGGEENIQYF
>-|TRBD2|TRBJ2-2|TRBV11-3
TGTGCCAGCAGCCCAGCTAGCGGGGGGGCCGGGGAGCTGTTTTTT
CASSPASGGAGELFF
>-|-|TRBJ2-5|TRBV12-3/TRBV12-4
TGTGCCAGCAGTTTGCGGGAGACCCAGTACTTC
CASSLRETQYF
>-|TRBD1|TRBJ1-2|TRBV20-1
TGCAGTGCTAGAGGGGACAGGGGGCTCTATGGCTACACCTTC
CSARGDRGLYGYTF
>few|TRBD1|TRBJ2-7|TRBV6-1
TGTGCCAGCAGGCCGGGACAGGGGTTCCACGAGCAGTACTTC
CASRPGQGFHEQYF
>-|-|TRBJ2-1|TRBV6-1
TGTGCCAGCAGTAATCCGGGACACAATTACAATGAGCAGTTCTTC
CASSNPGHNYNEQFF
>-|TRBD2|TRBJ2-7|TRBV11-2
TGTGCCAGCAGCTTTTACCAGACTAGCGGGACCTACGAGCAGTACTTC
CASSFYQTSGTYEQYF
>-|-|TRBJ1-2|TRBV19
TGTGCCAGCAAGCGAAGGGAACAAAATGGCTACACCTTC
CASKRREQNGYTF
>-|TRBD1|TRBJ1-2|TRBV27
TGTGCCAGCAGGGACAGGGGATACTATGGCTACACCTTC
CASRDRGYYGYTF
>-|-|TRBJ1-3|TRBV6-1
TGTGCCAGCAGGTCATCTGGAAACACCATATATTTT
CASRSSGNTIYF
>few|TRBD1|TRBJ1-1|TRBV28
TGTGCCAGCAGTCTCGGACAGGGTACTGAAGCTTTCTTT
CASSLGQGTEAFF
>few|-|TRBJ1-4|TRBV6-1
TGTGCCAGCACACAGTGGGGGGAAAAACTGTTTTTT
CASTQWGEKLFF
>-|TRBD1|TRBJ2-7|TRBV6-1
TGTGCCAGCAGCCAAGGGACAGAGTCGTCCTACGAGCAGTACTTC
CASSQGTESSYEQYF
>-|TRBD1|TRBJ1-4|TRBV9
TGTGCCAGCAGCGGCACCGGGACAGGGCATGAAAAACTGTTTTTT
CASSGTGTGHEKLFF
>large|-|TRBJ1-1|TRBV28
TGTGCCAGCAGTTCGATATCCCCGAACGTGAACACTGAAGCTTTCTTT
CASSSISPNVNTEAFF
>-|-|TRBJ2-7|TRBV12-3/TRBV12-4
TGTGCCAGCACCCCCACCGCAGACGGAGTCTCCTACGAGCAGTACTTC
CASTPTADGVSYEQYF
>few|-|TRBJ1-4|TRBV12-3/TRBV12-4
TGTGCCAGCAGTTTGGCAACCAGGGCTAATGAAAAACTGTTTTTT
CASSLATRANEKLFF
>few|-|TRBJ2-2|TRBV2
TGTGCCAGCAGTGGTATACAGGGCACCACCGGGGAGCTGTTTTTT
CASSGIQGTTGELFF
>-|-|TRBJ2-3|TRBV28
TGTGCCAGAAGTTTATCGGCTTGCGGTCCATGCCCGTATTTT
CARSLSACGPCPYF
>-|-|TRBJ1-1|TRBV6-2/TRBV6-3
TGTGCCAGCAGAAAACAGTGGAACACTGAAGCTTTCTTT
CASRKQWNTEAFF
>-|-|TRBJ2-1|TRBV27
TGTGCCAGCACCCTAACACCAAGGGGTTACAATGAGCAGTTCTTC
CASTLTPRGYNEQFF
>-|TRBD1|TRBJ1-2|TRBV5-1
TGCGCCAGCAGCTCCGGGACAGGCCCGAACTATGGCTACACCTTC
CASSSGTGPNYGYTF
>-|-|TRBJ2-7|TRBV11-2
TGTGCCAGCAGTCATGAGCAGGGTTCTGAGTACGAGCAGTACTTC
CASSHEQGSEYEQYF
>-|TRBD1|TRBJ1-4|TRBV30
TGTGCCTGGAGGAGGCGGGGGACAGGGCCTTTTAATGAAAAACTGTTTTTT
CAWRRRGTGPFNEKLFF
>few|-|TRBJ2-1|TRBV19
TGTGCCAGTAGTAGGGGCTACAATGAGCAGTTCTTC
CASSRGYNEQFF
>-|-|TRBJ1-4|TRBV27
TGTGCAATCAGTTCAGGCAGGGGCGAAGAAAAACTCTTTTTT
CAISSGRGEEKLFF
>-|-|TRBJ2-7|TRBV20-1
TGCAGTGCGATACAAACTCCACCCTTTCACTACGAGCAGTACTTC
CSAIQTPPFHYEQYF
>-|-|TRBJ1-5|TRBV29-1
TGCAGCGTGGGGTCTTCGCGTCAGCCCCAGCATTTT
CSVGSSRQPQHF
>large|-|TRBJ2-2|TRBV7-2
TGTGCCAGCAGCTTACAGCGGTCTGTTTCCGGGGAGCTGTTTTTT
CASSLQRSVSGELFF
>-|TRBD1|TRBJ1-2|TRBV27
TGTGCCAGCAGTCTCATGACAGGGGGCACCTATGGCTACACCTTC
CASSLMTGGTYGYTF
>-|-|TRBJ1-1|TRBV7-6
TGTGCCAGCAGCTCCCAGGTTAACACTGAAGCTTTCTTT
CASSSQVNTEAFF
>-|-|TRBJ1-4|TRBV27
TGTGCCAGCCGTTCAGGCAGCGGCGACGAAAAACTGATTTTT
CASRSGSGDEKLIF
>few|-|TRBJ1-3|TRBV6-1
TGTGCCAGCACTCGGGACGCGAGCTCTGGAAACACCATATATTTT
CASTRDASSGNTIYF
>-|-|TRBJ1-1|TRBV6-6
TGTGCCAGCAGTTACCGGGGGGGCAGGACTGAAGCTTTCTTT
CASSYRGGRTEAFF
>few|-|TRBJ1-1|TRBV2
TGTGCCAGCATGTTCCAGATGAACACTGAAGCTTTCTTT
CASMFQMNTEAFF
>-|-|TRBJ2-6|TRBV11-2
TGTGCCAGCAGCTTAGGTCTGGGAAAGGCTGGGGCCAACGTCCTTACTTTC
CASSLGLGKAGANVLTF
>once|-|TRBJ2-2|TRBV2
TGTGCCAGCAGGGGGGCGAGGGCCGGCGGGGAGCTGTTTTTT
CASRGARAGGELFF
>-|-|TRBJ2-7|TRBV7-6
TGTGCCAGCAGCCCACGCACTGGGTCCTACGAGCAGTACTTC
CASSPRTGSYEQYF
>few|-|TRBJ2-1|TRBV7-9
TGTGCCAGCAGCCGCGGGGACAATGATCAGTTCTTC
CASSRGDNDQFF
>-|-|TRBJ1-2|TRBV6-1
TGTGCCAGGATTGAAGGTCTCTTATACTATGGCTACACCTTC
CARIEGLLYYGYTF
>-|-|TRBJ2-7|TRBV28
TGTGCCAGCACCCCAGGAGGCAGGGGGGCCTACGAGCAGTACTTC
CASTPGGRGAYEQYF
>-|TRBD1|TRBJ1-6|TRBV6-1
TGTGCCAGCAGGTCTCAGGGGGCTATGGGTAATTCACCCCTCCACTTT
CASRSQGAMGNSPLHF
>-|TRBD1|TRBJ1-2|TRBV9
TGTGCCAGCAGTGACTACAGGGGACTTAACTATGGCTACACCTTC
CASSDYRGLNYGYTF